The sample holds a few counts of the clone carrying this TCR beta chain. This entry is derived from a study of T-cell reconstitution after alpha-beta-depleted transplantation in children. Germline V gives CDR1 SEHNR, CDR2 FQNEAQ (reference sequence). The V end lost 4 bases, the J end lost 6 bases, and 19 bases lay between the germline ends. The CDR3 spans 15 residues. This sample's TCRbeta library carried unique molecular identifier barcodes. TCRdb passed the PCR reads through MiXCR, listing each CDR3 protein once. Of about 610,000 distinct CDR3 sequences listed, about 10% are singletons. This sequence joins TRBV7-9 and TRBJ2-7; the D gene is possibly TRBD1 (6 bases). This receptor was obtained from a human donor who donated a stem cell graft to a child with acute myeloid leukemia. The sequencing here drew on PBMCs from the stem cell graft donor, taken from the stem cell graft. The CDR3 loop is CASSSTGTSVAEQYF. The CDR3 nucleotides read TGTGCCAGCAGCTCTACCGGGACATCCGTCGCCGAGCAGTACTTC.